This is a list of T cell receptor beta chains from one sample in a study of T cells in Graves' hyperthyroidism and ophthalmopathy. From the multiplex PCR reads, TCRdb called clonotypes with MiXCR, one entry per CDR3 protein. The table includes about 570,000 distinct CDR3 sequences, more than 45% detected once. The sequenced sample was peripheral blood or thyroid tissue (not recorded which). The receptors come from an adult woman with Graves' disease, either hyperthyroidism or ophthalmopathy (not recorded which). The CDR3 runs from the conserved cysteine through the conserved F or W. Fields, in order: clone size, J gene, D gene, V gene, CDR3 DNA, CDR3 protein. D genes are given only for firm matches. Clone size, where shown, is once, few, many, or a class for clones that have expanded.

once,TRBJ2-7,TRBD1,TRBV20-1,TGCAGTGGGGGACAGGGGGCAGGGTACGAGCAGTACTTC,CSGGQGAGYEQYF
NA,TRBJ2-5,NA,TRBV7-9,TGTGCCAGCGGCCTAGCGTCGCCAGAGACCCAGTACTTC,CASGLASPETQYF
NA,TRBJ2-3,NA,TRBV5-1,TGCGCCAGCGGCGGTGGGTCTCATACGCAGTATTTT,CASGGGSHTQYF
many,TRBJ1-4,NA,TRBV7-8,TGTGCCAGCAGCCCCGACCGCGGGTATAAACCAACTAATGAAAAACTGTTTTTT,CASSPDRGYKPTNEKLFF
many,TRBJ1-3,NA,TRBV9,TGTGCCAGCAGCGTTGGGAACTCTGGAAACACCATATATTTT,CASSVGNSGNTIYF
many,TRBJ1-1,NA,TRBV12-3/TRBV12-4,TGTGCCAGCAGCATCACGACAGTCGAGGACCCTGAAGCTTTCTTT,CASSITTVEDPEAFF
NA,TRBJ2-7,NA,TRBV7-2,TGTGCCAGCAGTTCCATGAAGGGGGAGGGCTACGAGCAGTACTTC,CASSSMKGEGYEQYF
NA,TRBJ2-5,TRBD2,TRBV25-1,TGTGCTAAGGTAGCGGGAGGTGAAGAGACCCAGTACTTC,CAKVAGGEETQYF
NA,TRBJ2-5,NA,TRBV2,TGTGCCAGCAGTGAACAGGGGGCTAGCGGGTTGAAGACCCAGTACTTC,CASSEQGASGLKTQYF
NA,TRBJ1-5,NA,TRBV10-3,TGTGCAATCAGTGAACAGGGCAATCAGCCCCAGCATTTT,CAISEQGNQPQHF
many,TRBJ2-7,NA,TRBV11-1,TGTGCCAGCAGCGAAGGGAAAACCTACGAGCAGTACTTC,CASSEGKTYEQYF
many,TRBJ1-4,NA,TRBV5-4,TGTGCCAGCAGCTCGAAAGGGACCTGGCCTAATGAAAAACTGTTTTTT,CASSSKGTWPNEKLFF
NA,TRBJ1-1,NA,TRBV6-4,TGTGCCAGCAGTGACTCCCAGTGGGGTATGGCTGAAGCTTTCTTT,CASSDSQWGMAEAFF
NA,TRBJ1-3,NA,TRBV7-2,TGTGCCAGCCCTTCCGGGGGCCGCCCCTCCACCATATATTTT,CASPSGGRPSTIYF
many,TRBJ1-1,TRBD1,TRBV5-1,TGCGCCAGCAGCGTCTCGGGACAGGCTAGGGGCACTGAAGCTTTCTTT,CASSVSGQARGTEAFF
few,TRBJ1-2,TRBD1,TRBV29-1,TGCAGCGTATCACTAACAGGGGGCTATAGCTATGGCTACACCTTC,CSVSLTGGYSYGYTF
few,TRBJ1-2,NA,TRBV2,TGTGCCAGCGTTAAGGCGTGGGATGGCTACACCTTC,CASVKAWDGYTF
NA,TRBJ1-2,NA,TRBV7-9,TGTGCCAGCAGCTTAGGTGAACAGATCGGGCTCGGCTACACCTTC,CASSLGEQIGLGYTF
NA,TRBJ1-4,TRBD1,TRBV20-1,TGCAGTGCCAACAGGGGAGGCCGCGGGGATGAAAAACTGTTTTTT,CSANRGGRGDEKLFF
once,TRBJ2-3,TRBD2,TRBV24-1,TGTGCCACCAGTGCACCACCTCTAGCGGGAATAAATACGCAGTATTTT,CATSAPPLAGINTQYF
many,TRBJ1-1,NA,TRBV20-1,TGCAGTGCTAGATCCGATGAAGCTTTCTTT,CSARSDEAFF
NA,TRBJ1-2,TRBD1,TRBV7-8,TGTGCCAGCAGCTCACGACAGGGGGCGAATGGCTACACCTTC,CASSSRQGANGYTF
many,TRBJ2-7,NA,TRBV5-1,TGCGCCAGCAGCCTGACCCAATACGAGCAGTACTTC,CASSLTQYEQYF
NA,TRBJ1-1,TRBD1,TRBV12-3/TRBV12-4,TGTGCCAGCGGGGGGGACAGGGACACTGAAGCTTTCTTT,CASGGDRDTEAFF
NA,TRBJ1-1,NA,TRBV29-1,TGCAGCGTTGAGGGGGGGGCAGCGAACACTGAAGCTTTCTTT,CSVEGGAANTEAFF
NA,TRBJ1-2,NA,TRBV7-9,TGTGCCAGCAGTGACCAGGGCCCTCGATATGGCTACACCTTC,CASSDQGPRYGYTF
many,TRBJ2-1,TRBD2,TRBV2,TGTGCCAGCATTAGGGGACTAGCGGGCGTCGAGCAGTTCTTC,CASIRGLAGVEQFF
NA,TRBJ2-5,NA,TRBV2,TGTGCCAGCGTAGGGCGGGAGACCCAGTACTTC,CASVGRETQYF
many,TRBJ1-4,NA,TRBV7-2,TGTGCCAGCAGCCTTTGGGGTCTGGAAAAACTGTTTTTT,CASSLWGLEKLFF